Listed here are 28 T cell receptor beta chains from one sample, sequenced in a study of CD8 T cells in ankylosing spondylitis. Each CDR3 protein gets one entry after TCRdb re-called the 5' RACE reads with MiXCR. Of roughly 68,000 distinct CDR3 sequences in the sample, approximately 5.7% are singletons; the top ten hold roughly 4.8%. The sequenced sample was synovial fluid, either unsorted or a sorted T cell fraction (not recorded which). The receptor source for this set is a male donor with ankylosing spondylitis.

The chain combines TRBV28 with TRBJ2-1, with D maybe TRBD1 (6 bases). The V end was cut by 4 bases, the J end by 4 bases, with 11 bases between. Germline lookup yields CDR1 MDHEN and CDR2 SYDVKM. The CDR3 is 14 amino acids. Here the CDR3 reads CASSSQGPYNEQFF. In DNA form, the CDR3 reads TGTGCCAGCAGTTCCCAGGGGCCATACAATGAGCAGTTCTTC.

The chain is built from TRBV28 and TRBJ1-5, with a tentative D call TRBD1 (6 bases). Germline lookup yields CDR1 MDHEN and CDR2 SYDVKM. Deletions cut 5 bases from V and 0 bases from J, with 11 bases between. The CDR3 has 15 residues. CDR3 nucleotide sequence: TGTGCCAGCAGTACTCTGGACAGTAGCAATCAGCCCCAGCATTTT. Translation gives CASSTLDSSNQPQHF.

This rearrangement joins TRBV27 to TRBJ2-7, with 10 bases matching TRBD1. The germline CDR1 and CDR2 sequences are MNHEY and SMNVEV (reference sequence). The CDR3 totals 14 residues. Trimming took 5 bases from V and 7 from J; bases not matched to a gene: 8. The DNA for the CDR3 is TGTGCCAGCAGTCGCTGGGACAGGGGCGGTGAGCAGTACTTC. Translating gives CASSRWDRGGEQYF.

This clonotype came up many times. This chain uses TRBV20-1 with TRBJ2-3; TRBD2 matches at 8 bases. Germline CDR1 is DFQATT and CDR2 is SNEGSKA (reference sequence). Germline trimming cut 6 bases from V and 0 bases from J; bases unmatched to any gene: 8. The CDR3 totals 15 residues. The CDR3 is CSALGASGSTDTQYF. For the CDR3, the DNA is TGCAGTGCCCTCGGGGCTAGCGGGAGCACAGATACGCAGTATTTT.

This clonotype was counted at least ten times. Compared with germline, one end of the junction differs, possibly owing to a read error. The chain has TRBV29-1 and TRBJ2-5; TRBD1 matches 10 bases. This CDR3 spans 11 amino acids. Germline loops: CDR1 SQVTM, CDR2 ANQGSEA. This chain's CDR3 is CSDHPRTGGKF. In DNA, the CDR3 is TGCAGCGACCACCCCAGGACAGGGGGAAAGTTC.

In its sample, this clonotype was seen a few times. V is TRBV28 and J is TRBJ1-2; TRBD1 might be the D (5 bases). The V and J ends lost 8 bases and 1 base respectively, with 17 bases between them. The CDR3 is 15 residues long. Germline V CDR1 and CDR2: MDHEN, SYDVKM. The CDR3 region has the DNA TGTGCCAGCGGGGGTGGGGCCAGGAATAACTATGGCTACACCTTC. Protein: CASGGGARNNYGYTF.

This clonotype was detected many times. The gene calls are TRBV24-1 and TRBJ2-2; a weak D match, TRBD1 (6 bases). V lost 9 bases to trimming and J lost 0 bases, with 10 bases between them. Germline CDR1 KGHDR, CDR2 SFDVKD. The CDR3 contains 14 residues. Here the CDR3 DNA reads TGTGCCACCGCCCGGACAGCGAACACCGGGGAGCTGTTTTTT. It translates to CATARTANTGELFF.

This clonotype was recorded at least ten times. The chain combines TRBV20-1 with TRBJ2-7, with 9 bases fitting TRBD2. The CDR3 runs 14 residues. Germline lookup yields CDR1 DFQATT and CDR2 SNEGSKA (reference sequence). The V segment lost 3 bases and the J segment 6 bases; nucleotides outside the gene matches: 9. CDR3 amino acids: CSASSSGDTLEQYF. CDR3 sequence (DNA): TGCAGTGCTAGTTCTAGCGGGGACACTCTCGAGCAGTACTTC.

The chain joins TRBV5-1 to TRBJ1-3; D is perhaps TRBD1 (6 bases). The CDR3 consists of 14 residues. Germline V gene lookup returns CDR1 SGHRS and CDR2 YFSETQ. V lost 0 bases and J 5 bases, leaving 9 bases between the germline ends. CDR3 sequence reads: CASSLEQGRNTIYF. In DNA form, the CDR3 reads TGCGCCAGCAGCTTGGAACAGGGTCGAAACACCATATATTTT.

The table lists this clonotype with many counts. The chain joins TRBV11-2 to TRBJ1-2; TRBD1 agrees at 10 bases. The CDR3 length is 15 residues. The germline CDR1 and CDR2 sequences are SGHAT and FQNNGV. Trimming cost V 5 bases and J 8 bases; bases outside gene matches: 11. The CDR3 sequence is CASSPSPGQGDGYTF. In nucleotides, the CDR3 is TGTGCCAGCAGCCCTAGCCCCGGACAGGGGGACGGCTACACCTTC.

This clonotype was found many times. Here the CDR3 reads CASSQTRREAFF. Written as DNA, the CDR3 is TGTGCCAGCAGTCAAACTCGACGGGAAGCTTTCTTT. The V and J genes are TRBV6-6 and TRBJ1-1; D ambiguous. Per the germline V gene, CDR1 is MNHNY and CDR2 is SVGAGI (reference sequence). The V gene lost 5 bases and the J gene lost 8 bases, with 12 bases spanning the gap. This CDR3 has 12 residues.

This clonotype was seen ten or more times. This rearrangement joins TRBV11-2 to TRBJ2-1; 12 bases are shared with TRBD2. The V and J ends lost 4 bases and 8 bases, in that order; junction bases with no gene match: 9. Germline V gene sequence: CDR1 SGHAT, CDR2 FQNNGV. CDR3 size: 16 residues. The CDR3 protein is CASSSQRLAGVHEQFF. The CDR3 bases are TGTGCCAGCAGCTCCCAGCGACTAGCGGGAGTGCATGAGCAGTTCTTC.

Here the CDR3 reads CASSEARKSTDTQYF. Written as DNA, the CDR3 is TGTGCCAGTAGTGAGGCACGTAAGAGCACAGATACGCAGTATTTT. The J gene is TRBJ2-3, the V gene TRBV19; no definite D call. The CDR3 contains 15 residues. V shed 5 bases and J shed 0 bases, with 12 bases lying between them. The germline gives CDR1 LNHDA, CDR2 SQIVND (reference sequence). Full variable domain (missing parts from reference TRBV19 and TRBJ2-3): DGGITQSPKYLFRKEGQNVTLSCEQNLNHDAMYWYRQDPGQGLRLIYYSQIVNDFQKGDIAEGYSVSREKKESFPLTVTSAQKNPTAFYLCASSEARKSTDTQYFGPGTRLTVL.

The rearrangement uses TRBV27 and TRBJ2-7; D may be TRBD1 (5 bases). Deletions cut 1 base from V and 5 bases from J, with 12 bases between. The CDR3 has 14 amino acids. From germline, CDR1 is MNHEY and CDR2 SMNVEV (reference sequence). Here the CDR3 reads CASSLLDKGHEQYF. CDR3 sequence (DNA): TGTGCCAGCAGTTTATTGGACAAGGGGCACGAGCAGTACTTC.

There are many counts of this clonotype. V and J are TRBV12-1 and TRBJ2-2. TRBV12-1 has pseudogene status. This CDR3 region has 12 residues. CDR3 bases: TGTGCCAGCAGCTTCGGCACCGGGGAGCTGTTTTTT. The encoded protein is CASSFGTGELFF.

This clonotype was observed at least ten times. The chain combines TRBV15 with TRBJ1-2; D uncertain. V gave up 0 bases and J gave up 3 bases, with 11 bases separating them. The germline CDR1 and CDR2 sequences are LNHNV and YYDKDF (reference sequence). The CDR3 length is 15 residues. The CDR3 reads CATSREGWTDYGYTF. Written as DNA, the CDR3 is TGTGCCACCAGCAGAGAAGGCTGGACCGACTATGGCTACACCTTC.

This clonotype was counted at least ten times. The chain uses TRBV7-9 and TRBJ2-2; D is perhaps TRBD1 or TRBD2 (6 bases each). The CDR3 runs 13 residues. V gave up 5 bases and J gave up 8 bases, with 12 bases separating them. CDR1 and CDR2 from the germline V gene are SEHNR and FQNEAQ (reference sequence). Here the CDR3 reads CASSPRRGGELFF. The DNA for the CDR3 is TGTGCCAGCAGCCCCCGGAGGGGGGGGGAGCTGTTTTTT.

This clonotype was detected many times. The rearrangement links TRBV7-3 to TRBJ2-2, with unresolved D. V lost 0 bases and J lost 6, with 5 bases in between. The CDR3 has 13 amino acids. The germline V gene encodes CDR1 SGHTA and CDR2 FQGTGA. As DNA, the CDR3 is TGTGCCAGCAGCTTAACTCGCCCCGGGGAGCTGTTTTTT. This encodes CASSLTRPGELFF.

CDR3 protein: CASSPGQVQEKYF. For the CDR3, the DNA is TGTGCCAGTAGCCCGGGTCAGGTTCAGGAGAAGTACTTC. The chain couples TRBV19 to TRBJ2-7; D is unclear. The CDR3 is 13 residues long. The V end lost 6 bases, the J end lost 11 bases, and 20 bases lay between the germline ends. Germline CDR1 reads LNHDA; CDR2 reads SQIVND (reference sequence).

This clonotype was picked up a small number of times. The chain uses TRBV7-2 and TRBJ2-7; D is ambiguous. Trimming took off 3 bases at V and 9 bases at J, with 12 bases between the two ends. Germline V gives CDR1 SGHTA, CDR2 FQGNSA. This CDR3 has 12 amino acids. CDR3 residues: CASSLEQTWQYF. The CDR3 bases are TGTGCCAGCAGCTTGGAGCAGACTTGGCAGTACTTC.

This clonotype came up many times. DNA of the CDR3: TGTGCCAGCAGTTCGGAAGCTAACTATGGCTACACCTTC. Translation: CASSSEANYGYTF. This chain uses TRBV12-3 or TRBV12-4 with TRBJ1-2; D call uncertain. The CDR3 length is 13 residues. V shed 4 bases and J shed 0 bases, with 6 bases lying between them.

This rearrangement joins TRBV30 to TRBJ2-1, with D perhaps matching TRBD1 (6 bases). Trimming stripped 6 bases from V and 8 bases from J, with 20 bases between. Per the germline V gene, CDR1 is GTSNPN and CDR2 is SVGIG (reference sequence). The CDR3 runs 14 residues. CDR3 protein: CACLQGNMQYEQFF. The CDR3 DNA reads TGTGCCTGCTTACAGGGAAATATGCAATATGAGCAGTTCTTC. The variable domain in full, completed from reference TRBV30 and TRBJ2-1, reads SQTIHQWPATLVQPVGSPLSLECTVEGTSNPNLYWYRQAAGRGLQLLFYSVGIGQISSEVPQNLSASRPQDRQFILSSKKLLLSDSGFYLCACLQGNMQYEQFFGPGTRLTVL.

This clonotype was counted only a few times. V and J are TRBV12-3 or TRBV12-4 and TRBJ2-5, with D possibly being TRBD2 (5 bases). The CDR3 sequence is 13 residues long. Trimming took off 3 bases at V and 7 bases at J, with 12 bases between the two ends. Written as DNA, the CDR3 is TGTGCCAGCAGTTTTATGGGTGCGGGGACCCAGTACTTC. This translates into CASSFMGAGTQYF.

This clonotype was seen ten or more times. The chain has TRBV14 and TRBJ1-2; possible D gene TRBD1, 6 bases. Germline lookup yields CDR1 SGHDN and CDR2 FVKESK. Trimming took 0 bases from V and 13 from J, leaving 15 bases between them. This CDR3 contains 13 residues. As DNA, the CDR3 is TGTGCCAGCAGCCAAGACCAAGACAGGCGAGGCACCTTC. Protein sequence: CASSQDQDRRGTF.

The chain has TRBV18 and TRBJ2-5; D is perhaps TRBD1 or TRBD2 (5 bases each). V lost 2 bases to trimming and J lost 2 bases, with 12 bases between them. Germline V gene sequence: CDR1 KGHSH, CDR2 LQKENI. CDR3 length: 15 amino acids. The chain's CDR3 is CASSPSPGPQETQYF. CDR3 DNA: TGTGCCAGCTCACCATCACCGGGACCGCAAGAGACCCAGTACTTC. The whole variable domain, remainder taken from reference TRBV18 and TRBJ2-5, is NAGVMQNPRHLVRRRGQEARLRCSPMKGHSHVYWYRQLPEEGLKFMVYLQKENIIDESGMPKERFSAEFPKEGPSILRIQQVVRGDSAAYFCASSPSPGPQETQYFGPGTRLLVL.

The sample holds many counts of this clonotype. The J gene is TRBJ1-3, the V gene TRBV10-3; maybe TRBD1 (5 bases). Germline values: CDR1 ENHRY, CDR2 SYGVKD. The V and J ends lost 2 bases and 0 bases respectively, with 14 bases between them. The CDR3 is 17 residues long. CDR3 DNA: TGTGCCATCAGTGAGGCGGGACTCCCGATCTCTGGAAACACCATATATTTT. Translated, it gives CAISEAGLPISGNTIYF.

This clonotype has a count of ten or more. This rearrangement joins TRBV7-2 to TRBJ1-3, with 8 bases that match TRBD1. Germline values: CDR1 SGHTA, CDR2 FQGNSA. CDR3 size: 15 residues. V dropped 4 bases and J dropped 8; count of bases not matched to a gene: 10. The DNA for the CDR3 is TGTGCCAGCAGCTCCCCCAGGACAGGGAAGGACACCATATATTTT. It codes for CASSSPRTGKDTIYF.

This clonotype has a handful of counts. The chain couples TRBV6-6 to TRBJ2-1; D may be TRBD2 (5 bases). CDR1 is MNHNY and CDR2 is SVGAGI in the germline V gene (reference sequence). The CDR3 runs 13 residues. Trimming removed 10 bases at V and 8 bases at J, with 18 bases between. The CDR3 DNA follows: TGTGCCACCCTATCCCCGGGGATTGATGAGCAGTTCTTC. Protein sequence: CATLSPGIDEQFF.